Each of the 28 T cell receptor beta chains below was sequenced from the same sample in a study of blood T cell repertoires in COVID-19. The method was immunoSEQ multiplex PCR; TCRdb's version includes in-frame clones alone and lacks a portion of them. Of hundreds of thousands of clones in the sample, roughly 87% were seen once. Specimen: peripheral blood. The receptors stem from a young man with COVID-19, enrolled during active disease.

The CDR3 here is CASSLAFLAGDTSTDTQYF. The DNA for the CDR3 is TGTGCCAGCAGCTTGGCCTTTCTAGCGGGAGATACTAGCACAGATACGCAGTATTTT. The rearrangement joins TRBV5-4 to TRBJ2-3; 10 bases line up with TRBD2. The CDR3 runs to 19 residues. CDR1 and CDR2 (germline): SGHNT, YYREEE (reference sequence). Trimming removed 0 bases from V and 0 bases from J; junction bases left unmatched: 10.

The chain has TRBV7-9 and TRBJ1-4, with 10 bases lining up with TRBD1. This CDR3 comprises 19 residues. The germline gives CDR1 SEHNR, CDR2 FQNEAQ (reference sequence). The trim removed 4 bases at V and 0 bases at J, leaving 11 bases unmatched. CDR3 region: CASSSNPGTGAATNEKLFF. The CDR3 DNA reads TGTGCCAGCAGCTCCAATCCCGGGACAGGGGCTGCAACTAATGAAAAACTGTTTTTT.

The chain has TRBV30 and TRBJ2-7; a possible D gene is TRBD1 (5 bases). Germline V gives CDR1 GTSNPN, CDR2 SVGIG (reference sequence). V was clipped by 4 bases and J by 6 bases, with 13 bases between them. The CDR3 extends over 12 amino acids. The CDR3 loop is CAWTLTGFEQYF. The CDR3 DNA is TGTGCCTGGACTCTAACAGGTTTCGAGCAGTACTTC.

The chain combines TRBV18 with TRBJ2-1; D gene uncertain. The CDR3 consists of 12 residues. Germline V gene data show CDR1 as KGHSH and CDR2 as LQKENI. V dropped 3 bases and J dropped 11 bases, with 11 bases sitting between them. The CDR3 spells CASSPSVAQQFF. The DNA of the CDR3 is TGTGCCAGCTCACCTTCCGTAGCTCAGCAGTTCTTC.

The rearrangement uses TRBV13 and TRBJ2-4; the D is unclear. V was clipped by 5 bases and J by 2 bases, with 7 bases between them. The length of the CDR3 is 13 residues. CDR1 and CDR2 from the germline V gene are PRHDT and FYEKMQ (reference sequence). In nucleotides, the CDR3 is TGTGCCAGCAGCAGGAGAACCAAAAACATTCAGTACTTC. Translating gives CASSRRTKNIQYF.

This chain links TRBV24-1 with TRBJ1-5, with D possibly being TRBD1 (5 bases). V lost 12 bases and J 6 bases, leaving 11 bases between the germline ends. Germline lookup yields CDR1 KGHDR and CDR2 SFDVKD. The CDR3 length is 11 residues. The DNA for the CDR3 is TGTGCCGCGGGGCTGGGTCAGCCCCAGCATTTT. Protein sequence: CAAGLGQPQHF.

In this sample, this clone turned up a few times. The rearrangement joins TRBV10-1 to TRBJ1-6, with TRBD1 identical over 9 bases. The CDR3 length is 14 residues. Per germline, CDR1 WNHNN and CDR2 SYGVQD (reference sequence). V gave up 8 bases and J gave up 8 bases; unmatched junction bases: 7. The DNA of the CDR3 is TGCGCCAGCGACTCCGGGACAGGGTATTCACCCCTCCACTTT. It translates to CASDSGTGYSPLHF.

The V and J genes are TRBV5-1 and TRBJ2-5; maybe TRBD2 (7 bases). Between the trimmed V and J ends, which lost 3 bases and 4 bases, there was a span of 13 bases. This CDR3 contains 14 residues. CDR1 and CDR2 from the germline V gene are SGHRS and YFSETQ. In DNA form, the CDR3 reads TGCGCCAGCAGCTGGGGGGGCCTGGGAGAGACCCAGTACTTC. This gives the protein CASSWGGLGETQYF. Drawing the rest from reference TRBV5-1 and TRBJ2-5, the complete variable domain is KAGVTQTPRYLIKTRGQQVTLSCSPISGHRSVSWYQQTPGQGLQFLFEYFSETQRNKGNFPGRFSGRQFSNSRSEMNVSTLELGDSALYLCASSWGGLGETQYFGPGTRLLVL.

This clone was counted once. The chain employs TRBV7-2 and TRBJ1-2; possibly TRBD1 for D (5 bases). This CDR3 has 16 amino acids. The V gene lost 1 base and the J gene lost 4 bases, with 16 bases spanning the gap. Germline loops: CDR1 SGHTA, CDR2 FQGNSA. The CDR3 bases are TGTGCCAGCAGCTTAGGTCAGGGTCTGTTGGCCTATGGCTACACCTTC. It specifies CASSLGQGLLAYGYTF.

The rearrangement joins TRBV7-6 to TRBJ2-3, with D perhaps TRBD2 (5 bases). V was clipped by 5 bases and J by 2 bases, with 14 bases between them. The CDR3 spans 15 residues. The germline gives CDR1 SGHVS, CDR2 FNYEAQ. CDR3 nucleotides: TGTGCCAGCAGCCCAGGAGCGGAATTCACAGATACGCAGTATTTT. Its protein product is CASSPGAEFTDTQYF.

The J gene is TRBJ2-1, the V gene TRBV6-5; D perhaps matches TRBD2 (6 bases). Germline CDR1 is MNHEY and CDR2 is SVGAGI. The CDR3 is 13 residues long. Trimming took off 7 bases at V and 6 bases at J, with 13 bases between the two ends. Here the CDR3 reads CASTYGRLNEQFF. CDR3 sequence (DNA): TGTGCCAGCACATACGGGAGACTCAATGAGCAGTTCTTC.

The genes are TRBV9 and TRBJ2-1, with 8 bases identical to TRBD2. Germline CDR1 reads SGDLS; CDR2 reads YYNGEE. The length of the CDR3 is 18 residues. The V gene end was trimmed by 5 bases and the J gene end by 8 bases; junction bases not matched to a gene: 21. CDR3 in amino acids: CASSGPSGGGNGVDEQFF. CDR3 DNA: TGTGCCAGCAGTGGCCCCTCGGGCGGGGGGAACGGGGTCGATGAGCAGTTCTTC.

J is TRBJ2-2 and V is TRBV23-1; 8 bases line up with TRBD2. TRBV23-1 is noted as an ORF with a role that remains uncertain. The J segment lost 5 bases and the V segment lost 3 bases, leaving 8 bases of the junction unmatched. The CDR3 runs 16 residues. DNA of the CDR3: TGCGCCAGCAGTCATTATGGCGGGAGGCAAACCGGGGAGCTGTTTTTT. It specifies CASSHYGGRQTGELFF.

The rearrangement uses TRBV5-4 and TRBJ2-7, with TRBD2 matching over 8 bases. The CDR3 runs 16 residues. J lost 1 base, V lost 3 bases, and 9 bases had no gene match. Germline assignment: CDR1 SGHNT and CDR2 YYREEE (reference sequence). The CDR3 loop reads CASSSGGAGVSYEQYF. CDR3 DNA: TGTGCCAGCAGCTCCGGCGGAGCGGGGGTTTCCTACGAGCAGTACTTC.

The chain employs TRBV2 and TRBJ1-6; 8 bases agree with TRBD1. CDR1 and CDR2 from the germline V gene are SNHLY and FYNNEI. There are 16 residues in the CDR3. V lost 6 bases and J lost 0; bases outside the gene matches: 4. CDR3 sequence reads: CASRGQGGSYNSPLHF. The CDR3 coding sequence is TGTGCCAGCAGAGGACAGGGAGGCTCCTATAATTCACCCCTCCACTTT. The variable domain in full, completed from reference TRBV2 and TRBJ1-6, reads EPEVTQTPSHQVTQMGQEVILRCVPISNHLYFYWYRQILGQKVEFLVSFYNNEISEKSEIFDDQFSVERPDGSNFTLKIRSTKLEDSAMYFCASRGQGGSYNSPLHFGNGTRLTVT.

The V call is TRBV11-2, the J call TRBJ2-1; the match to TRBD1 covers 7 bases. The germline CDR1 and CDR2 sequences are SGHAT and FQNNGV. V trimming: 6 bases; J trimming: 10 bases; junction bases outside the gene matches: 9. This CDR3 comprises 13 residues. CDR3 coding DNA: TGTGCCAGCAGGTTCAGACAGGGACGGGAGCAGTTCTTC. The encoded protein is CASRFRQGREQFF.

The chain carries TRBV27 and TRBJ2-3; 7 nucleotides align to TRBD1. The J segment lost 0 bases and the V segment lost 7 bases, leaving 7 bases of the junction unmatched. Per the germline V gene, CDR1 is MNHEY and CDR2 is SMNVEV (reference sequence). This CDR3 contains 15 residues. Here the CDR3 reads CASTQTGASTDTQYF. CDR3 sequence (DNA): TGTGCCAGCACCCAAACAGGGGCCAGCACAGATACGCAGTATTTT.

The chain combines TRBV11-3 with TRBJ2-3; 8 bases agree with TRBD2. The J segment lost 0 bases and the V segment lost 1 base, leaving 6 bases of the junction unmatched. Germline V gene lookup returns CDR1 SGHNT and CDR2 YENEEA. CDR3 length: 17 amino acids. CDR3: CASSLGLASGSTDTQYF. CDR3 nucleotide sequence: TGTGCCAGCAGCTTAGGATTGGCTAGCGGGAGCACAGATACGCAGTATTTT.

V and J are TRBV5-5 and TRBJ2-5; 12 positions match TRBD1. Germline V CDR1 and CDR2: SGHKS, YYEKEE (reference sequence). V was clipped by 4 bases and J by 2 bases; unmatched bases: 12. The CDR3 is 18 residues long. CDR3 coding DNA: TGTGCCAGCAGCAAATCCGGGACAGGGGGCGCGCGGCAAGAGACCCAGTACTTC. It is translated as CASSKSGTGGARQETQYF. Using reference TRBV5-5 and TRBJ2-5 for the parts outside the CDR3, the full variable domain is DAGVTQSPTHLIKTRGQQVTLRCSPISGHKSVSWYQQVLGQGPQFIFQYYEKEERGRGNFPDRFSARQFPNYSSELNVNALLLGDSALYLCASSKSGTGGARQETQYFGPGTRLLVL.

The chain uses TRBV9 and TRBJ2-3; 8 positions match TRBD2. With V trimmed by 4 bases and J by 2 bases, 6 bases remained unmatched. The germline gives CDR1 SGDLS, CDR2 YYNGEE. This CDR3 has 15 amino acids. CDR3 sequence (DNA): TGTGCCAGCAGCCCACGGGGGGGGCTCACAGATACGCAGTATTTT. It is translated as CASSPRGGLTDTQYF.

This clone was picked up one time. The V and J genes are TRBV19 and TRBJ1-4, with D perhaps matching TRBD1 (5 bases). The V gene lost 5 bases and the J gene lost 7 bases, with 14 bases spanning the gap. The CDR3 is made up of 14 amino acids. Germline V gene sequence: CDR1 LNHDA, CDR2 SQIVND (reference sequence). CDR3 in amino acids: CASSLMTASEKLFF. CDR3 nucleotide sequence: TGTGCCAGTAGTCTGATGACAGCCTCTGAAAAACTGTTTTTT.

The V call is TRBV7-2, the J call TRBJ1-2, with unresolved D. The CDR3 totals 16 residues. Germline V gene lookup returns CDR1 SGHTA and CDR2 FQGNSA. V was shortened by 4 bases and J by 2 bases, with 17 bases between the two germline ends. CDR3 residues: CASSSALREGNYGYTF. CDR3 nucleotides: TGTGCCAGCAGCTCAGCCCTACGGGAGGGAAACTATGGCTACACCTTC.

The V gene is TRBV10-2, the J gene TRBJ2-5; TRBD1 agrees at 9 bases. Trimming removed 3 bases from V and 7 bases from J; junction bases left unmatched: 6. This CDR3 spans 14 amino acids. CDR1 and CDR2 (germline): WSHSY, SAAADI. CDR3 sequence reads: CASSEQGAFGTQYF. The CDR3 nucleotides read TGCGCCAGCAGTGAACAGGGGGCTTTTGGGACCCAGTACTTC.

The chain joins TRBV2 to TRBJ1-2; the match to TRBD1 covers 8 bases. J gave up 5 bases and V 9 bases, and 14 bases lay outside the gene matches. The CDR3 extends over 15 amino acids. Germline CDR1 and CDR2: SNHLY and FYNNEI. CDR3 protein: CASTTDRGLGYGYTF. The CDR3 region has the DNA TGTGCCAGTACTACCGACAGGGGCCTGGGGTATGGCTACACCTTC.

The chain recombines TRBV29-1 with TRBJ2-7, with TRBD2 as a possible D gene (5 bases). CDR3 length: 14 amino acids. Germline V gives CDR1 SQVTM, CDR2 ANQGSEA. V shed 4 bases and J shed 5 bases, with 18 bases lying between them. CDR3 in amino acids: CSVGESSSSNEQYF. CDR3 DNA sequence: TGCAGCGTTGGGGAGTCTTCTTCATCCAACGAGCAGTACTTC.

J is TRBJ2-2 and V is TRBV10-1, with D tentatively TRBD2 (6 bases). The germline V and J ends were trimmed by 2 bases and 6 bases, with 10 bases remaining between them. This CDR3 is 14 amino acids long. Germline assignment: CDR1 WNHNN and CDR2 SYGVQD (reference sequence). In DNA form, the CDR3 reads TGCGCCAGCAGTGAGCCTGGCGGGGCCGGGGAGCTGTTTTTT. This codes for CASSEPGGAGELFF.

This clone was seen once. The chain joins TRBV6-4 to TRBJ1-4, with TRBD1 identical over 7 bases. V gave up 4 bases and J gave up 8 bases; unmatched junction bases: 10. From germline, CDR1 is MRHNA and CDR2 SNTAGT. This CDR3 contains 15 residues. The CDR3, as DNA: TGTGCCAGCAGTGCCGGGGGACAGTCAGGAGAAAAACTGTTTTTT. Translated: CASSAGGQSGEKLFF.

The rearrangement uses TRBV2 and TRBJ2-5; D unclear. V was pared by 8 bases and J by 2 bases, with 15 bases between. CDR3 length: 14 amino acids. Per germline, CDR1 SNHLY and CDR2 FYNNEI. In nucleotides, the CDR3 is TGTGCCAGCTCCCTTAGTTCCGGTCAAGAGACCCAGTACTTC. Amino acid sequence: CASSLSSGQETQYF.